Shown below are 14 T cell receptor beta chains from a single sample sequenced in a study of blood T cell repertoires in COVID-19. TCRdb keeps only in-frame clones here, not all; method: immunoSEQ multiplex PCR. The profile shows about 340,000 clones, around 86% of them singletons. The material sequenced was peripheral blood. The receptors shown here come from a woman aged 45-65 years with COVID-19, enrolled during active disease.

The V and J genes are TRBV6-2 or TRBV6-3 and TRBJ2-2; 9 bases line up with TRBD2. CDR1 and CDR2 (germline): MNHEY, SVGEGT. Trimming cost V 2 bases and J 5 bases; bases outside gene matches: 3. The CDR3 contains 15 residues. CDR3 sequence: CASSYGTSLTGELFF. The DNA for the CDR3 is TGTGCCAGCAGTTACGGGACTAGCCTTACCGGGGAGCTGTTTTTT.

The V call is TRBV5-4, the J call TRBJ2-5; a weak D match, TRBD1 (6 bases). The CDR3 consists of 14 residues. With 4 bases removed from V and 5 bases from J, the gap between germline ends came to 15 bases. Germline loops: CDR1 SGHNT, CDR2 YYREEE (reference sequence). The CDR3 bases are TGTGCCAGCAGCCAACCGACAGGAACGGAGACCCAGTACTTC. Its translation: CASSQPTGTETQYF.

The chain links TRBV10-3 to TRBJ2-2, with D perhaps matching TRBD2 (5 bases). V gave up 6 bases and J gave up 5 bases, with 13 bases separating them. The CDR3 has 14 residues. CDR1 ENHRY and CDR2 SYGVKD come from the germline V gene. This CDR3 reads CAIRETTGTGELFF. CDR3 nucleotides: TGTGCCATCAGGGAAACGACGGGGACCGGGGAGCTGTTTTTT.

The J gene is TRBJ2-1, the V gene TRBV4-3; 9 positions agree with TRBD2. The CDR3 contains 17 residues. From germline, CDR1 is LGHNA and CDR2 YSLEER. The V gene end was trimmed by 5 bases and the J gene end by 2 bases; junction bases not matched to a gene: 10. The CDR3 protein is CASSANLAGRAYNEQFF. The CDR3 DNA is TGCGCCAGCAGCGCTAATCTAGCGGGAAGAGCCTACAATGAGCAGTTCTTC.

The rearrangement uses TRBV29-1 and TRBJ2-7; 8 nucleotides line up with TRBD2. Per germline, CDR1 SQVTM and CDR2 ANQGSEA. The CDR3 is 14 residues long. Trimming removed 6 bases from V and 2 bases from J; junction bases left unmatched: 9. This CDR3 reads CSVVPGLGTYEQYF. Here the CDR3 DNA reads TGCAGCGTCGTACCGGGACTAGGGACCTACGAGCAGTACTTC.

The V and J genes are TRBV19 and TRBJ1-1; tentatively, D is TRBD1 (6 bases). The CDR3 length is 16 residues. Germline CDR1 and CDR2: LNHDA and SQIVND (reference sequence). V gave up 5 bases and J gave up 1 base, with 17 bases separating them. CDR3 loop: CASSPIGAGENTEAFF. In DNA, the CDR3 is TGTGCCAGTAGTCCTATTGGTGCAGGGGAGAACACTGAAGCTTTCTTT.

This rearrangement joins TRBV15 to TRBJ1-2; tentatively, D is TRBD1 (6 bases). CDR1 is LNHNV and CDR2 is YYDKDF in the germline V gene (reference sequence). The CDR3 extends over 16 amino acids. Trimming left V 0 bases short and J 4 bases short, with 15 bases between. The CDR3 DNA is TGTGCCACCAGCAGAGATTGGCAAGGCAGGGGCTATGGCTACACCTTC. Encoded protein: CATSRDWQGRGYGYTF.

This clone was detected a few times. The sample holds other DNA sequences that translate to the same CDR3. The chain is built from TRBV5-1 and TRBJ2-3; possible D gene TRBD2, 5 bases. The V end was cut by 2 bases, the J end by 6 bases, with 13 bases between. The CDR3 runs to 14 residues. CDR1 and CDR2 from the germline V gene are SGHRS and YFSETQ. CDR3 nucleotide sequence: TGCGCCAGCAGCTTTCCCGGGGAACGGGATACGCAGTATTTT. Its translation: CASSFPGERDTQYF.

The chain recombines TRBV3-1 (or the pseudogene TRBV3-2) with TRBJ1-3; D might be TRBD1 (5 bases). Trimming took off 6 bases at V and 3 bases at J, with 9 bases between the two ends. Germline CDR1 reads LGHDT; CDR2 reads YNNKEL (reference sequence). The CDR3 runs to 13 residues. The CDR3: CASRPGGGNTIYF. CDR3 DNA sequence: TGTGCCAGCAGGCCGGGGGGTGGAAACACCATATATTTT.

The rearrangement uses TRBV19 and TRBJ2-5; TRBD1 matches 7 bases. V lost 8 bases, J lost 1 base, and 4 bases stayed unmatched. Germline CDR1 and CDR2: LNHDA and SQIVND (reference sequence). This CDR3 region has 13 residues. CDR3 in amino acids: CASEDRFQETQYF. The CDR3 region has the DNA TGTGCCAGTGAGGACAGGTTCCAAGAGACCCAGTACTTC.

This sequence joins TRBV27 and TRBJ2-3; TRBD1 aligns across 7 bases. Looked up from germline, CDR1 is MNHEY and CDR2 is SMNVEV (reference sequence). The CDR3 length is 15 residues. Unmatched junction bases numbered 5, after V lost 3 bases and J lost 2 bases. CDR3 residues: CASSFHRGFTDTQYF. Here the CDR3 DNA reads TGTGCCAGCAGTTTTCACAGGGGATTCACAGATACGCAGTATTTT.

J is TRBJ2-6 and V is TRBV7-9; a possible D gene is TRBD2 (5 bases). Trimming removed 0 bases from V and 2 bases from J, with 8 bases in between. CDR1 and CDR2 from the germline V gene are SEHNR and FQNEAQ (reference sequence). This CDR3 contains 16 residues. The CDR3 region is CASSLAGSAGANVLTF. CDR3 DNA: TGTGCCAGCAGCTTAGCTGGGAGTGCTGGGGCCAACGTCCTGACTTTC.

This clone came up once. The chain recombines TRBV7-9 with TRBJ2-5, with D possibly TRBD2 on 6 matching bases. CDR3 length: 16 amino acids. The germline gives CDR1 SEHNR, CDR2 FQNEAQ (reference sequence). Trimming cost V 5 bases and J 4 bases, with 20 bases left between them. CDR3 loop: CASSMTSNAVGETQYF. Here the CDR3 DNA reads TGTGCCAGCAGCATGACTAGTAATGCGGTGGGAGAGACCCAGTACTTC.

The sample holds one count of this clone. The chain joins TRBV18 to TRBJ2-7; 8 nucleotides align to TRBD1. After removal of 1 base from V and 3 bases from J, the junction contained 5 bases not matched to a gene. Per germline, CDR1 KGHSH and CDR2 LQKENI. This CDR3 has 15 residues. CDR3 sequence reads: CASSPLATGGYEQYF. The CDR3 DNA follows: TGTGCCAGCTCACCACTTGCTACAGGGGGCTACGAGCAGTACTTC.